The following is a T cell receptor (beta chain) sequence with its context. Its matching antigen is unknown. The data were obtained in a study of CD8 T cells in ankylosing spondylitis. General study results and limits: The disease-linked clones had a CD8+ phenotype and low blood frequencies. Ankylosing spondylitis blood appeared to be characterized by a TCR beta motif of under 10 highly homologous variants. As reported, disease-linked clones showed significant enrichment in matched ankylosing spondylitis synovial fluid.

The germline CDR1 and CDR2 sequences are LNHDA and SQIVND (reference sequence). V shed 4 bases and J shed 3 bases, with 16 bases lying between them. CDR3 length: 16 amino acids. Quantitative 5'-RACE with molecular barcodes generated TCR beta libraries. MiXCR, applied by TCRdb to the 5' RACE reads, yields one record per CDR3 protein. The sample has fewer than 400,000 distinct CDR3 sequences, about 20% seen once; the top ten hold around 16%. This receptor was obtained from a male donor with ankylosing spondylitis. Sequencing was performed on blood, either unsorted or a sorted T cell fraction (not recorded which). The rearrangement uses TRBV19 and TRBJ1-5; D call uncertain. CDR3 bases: TGTGCCAGTAGTAACCTCGACCGCGGCATCAATCAGCCCCAGCATTTT. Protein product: CASSNLDRGINQPQHF.